The 30 T cell receptor beta chains in this list originate from one sample, sequenced in a study of cytomegalovirus exposure and HLA in healthy donors. This table comes from immunoSEQ multiplex PCR, and its TCRdb copy is limited to in-frame clones, with some not included. Of 35,000 to 40,000 clones in the sample, about 93% are singletons; the top ten hold 2.5% to 4%. Source material: PBMCs. Receptors were obtained from a man aged 18 to 29 in good health and CMV-seronegative.

This clone turned up a few times. This chain connects TRBV7-6 to TRBJ2-1; possibly TRBD2 for D (6 bases). The CDR3 runs to 14 residues. V lost 3 bases and J lost 10, with 16 bases in between. Germline V gives CDR1 SGHVS, CDR2 FNYEAQ. As DNA, the CDR3 is TGTGCCAGCAGCTTTCCCGGGGGTACAGGAGAGCAGTTCTTC. This encodes CASSFPGGTGEQFF.

The chain has TRBV27 and TRBJ2-3, with 7 bases fitting TRBD1. Germline V gene sequence: CDR1 MNHEY, CDR2 SMNVEV (reference sequence). The CDR3 is 16 amino acids. V trimming: 5 bases; J trimming: 0 bases; junction bases outside the gene matches: 8. The CDR3 DNA sequence: TGTGCCAGCAGTCCCGGGACAGCTCCTAGCACAGATACGCAGTATTTT. Amino acids: CASSPGTAPSTDTQYF.

In DNA, the CDR3 is TGTGCCAGCCACTACTACACAGATACGCAGTATTTT. Translating gives CASHYYTDTQYF. The chain links TRBV6-4 to TRBJ2-3; D remains unclear. Trimming removed 8 bases from V and 2 bases from J, with 8 bases in between. The length of the CDR3 is 12 residues. Germline V gene lookup returns CDR1 MRHNA and CDR2 SNTAGT.

The chain employs TRBV6-1 and TRBJ2-1; 7 nucleotides align to TRBD2. V lost 10 bases, J lost 5 bases, and 11 bases stayed unmatched. The CDR3 is made up of 14 amino acids. Per the germline V gene, CDR1 is MNHNS and CDR2 is SASEGT. The CDR3 DNA sequence: TGTGCCACCACACGGGGGGACTCTCACAATGAGCAGTTCTTC. It is translated as CATTRGDSHNEQFF.

The chain couples TRBV28 to TRBJ2-7; D not resolved. The CDR3 sequence is 12 residues long. Deletions cut 10 bases from V and 0 bases from J, with 10 bases between. The germline gives CDR1 MDHEN, CDR2 SYDVKM. In nucleotides, the CDR3 is TGTGCCACCGGTCCTAGCTCCTACGAGCAGTACTTC. Translating it yields CATGPSSYEQYF.

This chain connects TRBV6-1 to TRBJ2-1; D is perhaps TRBD1 (6 bases). Looked up from germline, CDR1 is MNHNS and CDR2 is SASEGT. The CDR3 loop spans 15 amino acids. The germline V and J ends were trimmed by 6 bases and 5 bases, with 17 bases remaining between them. The CDR3 protein is CASRGAGRTDNEQFF. As DNA, the CDR3 is TGTGCCAGCAGAGGGGCGGGTAGGACAGACAATGAGCAGTTCTTC.

CDR3 sequence (DNA): TGCGCCAGCAGCCAATCGGGGGGCCCCACAGATACGCAGTATTTT. It specifies CASSQSGGPTDTQYF. The rearrangement joins TRBV4-1 to TRBJ2-3; tentative D call: TRBD2 (7 bases). Germline loops: CDR1 MGHRA, CDR2 YSYEKL. This CDR3 has 15 residues. V was pared by 2 bases and J by 2 bases, with 11 bases between.

The J gene is TRBJ1-3, the V gene TRBV14; TRBD1 matches at 8 bases. Germline V gives CDR1 SGHDN, CDR2 FVKESK. The CDR3 covers 16 residues. V shed 3 bases and J 3 bases; nucleotides not matched to a gene: 7. CDR3 nucleotides: TGTGCCAGCAGCCATGGGGGACAGGTCCATGGAAACACCATATATTTT. Protein: CASSHGGQVHGNTIYF.

CDR3 DNA sequence: TGTGCCAGCAGCTCTCTTCGGGACTATGGCTACACCTTC. Amino acids: CASSSLRDYGYTF. This chain links TRBV7-2 with TRBJ1-2; D is ambiguous. Deletions cut 4 bases from V and 3 bases from J, with 9 bases between. The CDR3 runs to 13 residues. CDR1 is SGHTA and CDR2 is FQGNSA in the germline V gene.

The V gene is TRBV2, the J gene TRBJ1-1; 7 bases align to TRBD1. There are 15 residues in the CDR3. The germline gives CDR1 SNHLY, CDR2 FYNNEI. J was trimmed by 0 bases and V by 6 bases; bases with no gene match: 7. CDR3: CASRPTGQLNTEAFF. In DNA, the CDR3 is TGTGCCAGCAGGCCGACGGGACAGCTGAACACTGAAGCTTTCTTT.

The J gene is TRBJ2-3, the V gene TRBV14, with TRBD2 matching 11 bases. CDR3 length: 17 residues. The germline V gene encodes CDR1 SGHDN and CDR2 FVKESK. V shed 4 bases and J 2 bases; nucleotides not matched to a gene: 8. CDR3 sequence reads: CASSLNLAGGNTDTQYF. The CDR3 coding sequence is TGTGCCAGCAGCCTAAACCTAGCGGGGGGTAACACAGATACGCAGTATTTT. Full variable domain (missing parts from reference TRBV14 and TRBJ2-3): EAGVTQFPSHSVIEKGQTVTLRCDPISGHDNLYWYRRVMGKEIKFLLHFVKESKQDESGMPNNRFLAERTGGTYSTLKVQPAELEDSGVYFCASSLNLAGGNTDTQYFGPGTRLTVL.

The chain joins TRBV27 to TRBJ2-5; D not resolved. The ends were cut back, 0 bases at V and 5 bases at J, with 16 bases in the middle. The CDR3 length is 16 residues. Germline values: CDR1 MNHEY, CDR2 SMNVEV (reference sequence). DNA of the CDR3: TGTGCCAGCAGTTTATCCCGCCCCACCCTAACCGAGACCCAGTACTTC. Encoded protein: CASSLSRPTLTETQYF.

This chain connects TRBV27 to TRBJ1-5, with D tentatively TRBD1 (6 bases). The CDR3 contains 14 residues. Germline CDR1 reads MNHEY; CDR2 reads SMNVEV (reference sequence). Trimming took off 5 bases at V and 5 bases at J, with 13 bases between the two ends. The CDR3 here is CASSARQVHQPQHF. Here the CDR3 DNA reads TGTGCCAGCAGTGCCCGACAGGTACATCAGCCCCAGCATTTT.

The rearrangement links TRBV14 to TRBJ2-3; weak D call: TRBD2 (7 bases). V was trimmed by 1 base and J by 0 bases, leaving 14 bases between them. Germline CDR1 and CDR2: SGHDN and FVKESK. This CDR3 has 17 residues. The CDR3 reads CASSQAMGGPSTDTQYF. The CDR3 region has the DNA TGTGCCAGCAGCCAAGCAATGGGGGGGCCCAGCACAGATACGCAGTATTTT.

This chain connects TRBV30 to TRBJ1-4, with TRBD1 as a possible D gene (5 bases). Germline V lookup: CDR1 GTSNPN, CDR2 SVGIG (reference sequence). V lost 4 bases, J lost 6 bases, and 12 bases lay in between. The CDR3 totals 13 residues. The CDR3 protein is CAWTGGRDEKLFF. CDR3 nucleotide sequence: TGTGCCTGGACTGGGGGGAGGGATGAAAAACTGTTTTTT.

The chain employs TRBV28 and TRBJ2-4; 7 bases line up with TRBD1. Germline V gene sequence: CDR1 MDHEN, CDR2 SYDVKM. The CDR3 is 15 residues long. V was clipped by 10 bases and J by 0 bases; unmatched bases: 9. The CDR3 nucleotides read TGTGCCACGGGGACAGCCACCGTAGCCAAAAACATTCAGTACTTC. It translates to CATGTATVAKNIQYF.

The V gene is TRBV6-5, the J gene TRBJ2-7; D unresolved. This CDR3 contains 15 residues. Germline lookup yields CDR1 MNHEY and CDR2 SVGAGI. V was shortened by 0 bases and J by 0 bases, with 9 bases between the two germline ends. The CDR3 DNA is TGTGCCAGCAGTTACTCGAGGTGGAACTCCTACGAGCAGTACTTC. Translating gives CASSYSRWNSYEQYF.

The V call is TRBV27, the J call TRBJ2-1, with D possibly TRBD1 on 5 matching bases. Germline CDR1 MNHEY, CDR2 SMNVEV (reference sequence). The CDR3 runs to 11 residues. Deletions cut 4 bases from V and 10 bases from J, with 8 bases between. The CDR3 reads CASSYNREQFF. In DNA, the CDR3 is TGTGCCAGCAGTTACAACAGGGAGCAGTTCTTC.

V is TRBV7-9 and J is TRBJ2-5; D may be TRBD1 (5 bases). Germline V gene lookup returns CDR1 SEHNR and CDR2 FQNEAQ (reference sequence). CDR3 length: 14 amino acids. V gave up 0 bases and J gave up 7 bases, with 12 bases separating them. The chain's CDR3 is CASSLATTRVTQYF. The CDR3 DNA reads TGTGCCAGCAGCTTAGCAACTACCAGGGTGACCCAGTACTTC.

This clone has only one observation. The genes are TRBV27 and TRBJ1-2; D is possibly TRBD1 (5 bases). The germline CDR1 and CDR2 sequences are MNHEY and SMNVEV (reference sequence). The length of the CDR3 is 15 residues. The germline V and J ends were trimmed by 5 bases and 3 bases, with 16 bases remaining between them. In DNA, the CDR3 is TGTGCCAGCAGTGCCGGAGGGGCTCTACACTATGGCTACACCTTC. It encodes CASSAGGALHYGYTF.

The chain uses TRBV5-6 and TRBJ1-2; D perhaps matches TRBD1 (6 bases). The ends were cut back, 4 bases at V and 8 bases at J, with 24 bases in the middle. This CDR3 region has 16 residues. Germline lookup yields CDR1 SGHDT and CDR2 YYEEEE. In DNA, the CDR3 is TGTGCCAGCAGCCCCCCCCTCGCGCCGGCAGGGGTCGGCTACACCTTC. Translating gives CASSPPLAPAGVGYTF.

The chain combines TRBV10-1 with TRBJ2-7; possibly TRBD2 for D (6 bases). Per germline, CDR1 WNHNN and CDR2 SYGVQD (reference sequence). V was pared by 4 bases and J by 3 bases, with 13 bases between. This CDR3 is built from 14 residues. This chain's CDR3 is CASSAGTADYEQYF. In DNA, the CDR3 is TGCGCCAGCAGTGCAGGGACTGCCGACTACGAGCAGTACTTC.

The table lists this clone with a few counts. The rearrangement joins TRBV7-3 to TRBJ1-2; 10 bases align to TRBD1. Trimming at V came to 3 bases and at J to 10 bases, leaving 8 bases not matched to a gene. CDR1 is SGHTA and CDR2 is FQGTGA in the germline V gene. The CDR3 is 14 amino acids. The CDR3 here is CASSFVRTGGSYTF. CDR3 bases: TGTGCCAGCAGCTTCGTTCGGACAGGGGGGTCCTACACCTTC. Using reference TRBV7-3 and TRBJ1-2 for the parts outside the CDR3, the full variable domain is GAGVSQTPSNKVTEKGKYVELRCDPISGHTALYWYRQSLGQGPEFLIYFQGTGAADDSGLPNDRFFAVRPEGSVSTLKIQRTERGDSAVYLCASSFVRTGGSYTFGSGTRLTVV.

The chain links TRBV7-9 to TRBJ1-1, with D unclear. This CDR3 is built from 14 residues. Germline lookup yields CDR1 SEHNR and CDR2 FQNEAQ (reference sequence). The V gene lost 5 bases and the J gene lost 3 bases, with 13 bases spanning the gap. Here the CDR3 DNA reads TGTGCCAGCAGCCCCACCGGGGATCACACTGAAGCTTTCTTT. Its protein product is CASSPTGDHTEAFF.

The chain uses TRBV5-4 and TRBJ2-3, with 10 bases lining up with TRBD2. V dropped 0 bases and J dropped 3; count of bases not matched to a gene: 1. From germline, CDR1 is SGHNT and CDR2 YYREEE (reference sequence). This CDR3 spans 15 amino acids. The CDR3 DNA reads as TGTGCCAGCAGCTTGGCTAGCGGGAGAACAGATACGCAGTATTTT. It is translated as CASSLASGRTDTQYF.

V is TRBV15 and J is TRBJ2-3; D is possibly TRBD2 (6 bases). The CDR3 consists of 13 residues. Germline CDR1 LNHNV, CDR2 YYDKDF (reference sequence). V was pared by 10 bases and J by 1 base, with 12 bases between. The CDR3 DNA reads as TGTGCCATCCGGGACTCGCGCACAGATACGCAGTATTTT. It is translated as CAIRDSRTDTQYF.

The CDR3 DNA follows: TGCGCCAGCAGTCTTCAGGGAACCCCAGAGACCCAGTACTTC. As protein: CASSLQGTPETQYF. This rearrangement joins TRBV5-1 to TRBJ2-5, with D possibly TRBD1 on 5 matching bases. The CDR3 has 14 residues. Germline loops: CDR1 SGHRS, CDR2 YFSETQ. The ends were cut back, 5 bases at V and 4 bases at J, with 15 bases in the middle.

V usage is TRBV12-5 and J usage is TRBJ1-4; 10 bases match TRBD1. The CDR3 is 15 amino acids. Looked up from germline, CDR1 is LGHNT and CDR2 is FRNRAP. With V trimmed by 4 bases and J by 4 bases, 3 bases remained unmatched. The CDR3 DNA reads as TGTGCTAGTGGTTCGGGACAGGGGAGTAATGAAAAACTGTTTTTT. Encoded protein: CASGSGQGSNEKLFF. Based on the CDR3 plus reference TRBV12-5 and TRBJ1-4, the full variable domain is DARVTQTPRHKVTEMGQEVTMRCQPILGHNTVFWYRQTMMQGLELLAYFRNRAPLDDSGMPKDRFSAEMPDATLATLKIQPSEPRDSAVYFCASGSGQGSNEKLFFGSGTQLSVL.

The rearrangement links TRBV18 to TRBJ1-1; D gene ambiguous. V dropped 3 bases and J dropped 1 base, with 24 bases sitting between them. CDR1 and CDR2 (germline): KGHSH, LQKENI. CDR3 length equals 19 residues. Written as DNA, the CDR3 is TGTGCCAGCTCACCCCGCGACCCGGGTCGGGTGCGGGGGAACACTGAAGCTTTCTTT. Protein: CASSPRDPGRVRGNTEAFF.

The J gene is TRBJ2-7, the V gene TRBV6-5; D perhaps matches TRBD2 (5 bases). The V gene lost 0 bases and the J gene lost 7 bases, with 19 bases spanning the gap. Germline values: CDR1 MNHEY, CDR2 SVGAGI. The CDR3 is 16 residues long. DNA for the CDR3: TGTGCCAGCAGTTACTCGTCTTTCGGGGTTCCGCGGGAGCAGTACTTC. Encoded protein: CASSYSSFGVPREQYF.